The entry that follows covers one TCR beta chain sequence. This sample is drawn from a study of shared clonotypes between healthy human individuals. Repertoires were generated with immunoSEQ multiplex PCR, while TCRdb's copy carries only in-frame clones and drops some. The sample records approximately 2.4 million clones, around 95% being singletons. Germline V gene lookup returns CDR1 LNHDA and CDR2 SQIVND (reference sequence). V was shortened by 4 bases and J by 4 bases, with 14 bases between the two germline ends. CDR3 length: 15 residues. The sequencing sample was made of naive CD4+ T cells sorted from blood. Subset reported: CD45RA+ positively selected. The chain has TRBV19 and TRBJ2-1; the D call may be TRBD1 or TRBD2 (5 bases each). The sequence came from a man between 18 and 35 years old in good health. The CDR3 coding sequence is TGTGCCAGTAGTACCGGGACCGCCGGGTACAATGAGCAGTTCTTC. Protein product: CASSTGTAGYNEQFF.